The 5 T cell receptor beta chains given below trace back to one sample, sequenced in a study of CXCR3-negative and CXCR3-positive naive CD8 T cells. Libraries were UMI-labeled 5' RACE TRB cDNA. For each CDR3 protein, TCRdb gives one entry from its re-call of the 5' RACE reads, without DNA. This table holds about 98,000 distinct CDR3 sequences. Their cognate antigens are unknown. Study outcomes and limitations: TRB CDR3s were more hydrophobic in CXCR3-positive than in CXCR3-negative naive cells.

Sample: naive CXCR3+ CD8+ T cells from blood. Sample subset: CD45RO-CCR7+CD27+CD95- naive CD8+ T cells expressing CXCR3 (TNR3+). These receptors came from a human donor in good health. Some clones in this sample may be carry-over from other donors' samples.

The J gene is TRBJ1-6, the V gene TRBV18. CDR1 KGHSH and CDR2 LQKENI come from the germline V gene. CDR3 length: 13 residues. CDR3 in amino acids: CASSPAVDSPLHF.

The chain combines TRBV9 with TRBJ2-1. The CDR3 totals 13 residues. Germline lookup yields CDR1 SGDLS and CDR2 YYNGEE. The CDR3 spells CASSVSDRNEQFF.

This chain links TRBV21-1 with TRBJ2-2; TCRdb indicates TRBD1, and absent DNA this call remains unverified. TRBV21-1 is termed a pseudogene. The CDR3 is made up of 19 amino acids. CDR3 sequence reads: CASSKDGQGLQEDTGELFF.

V gene TRBV6-4 combines with J gene TRBJ2-1; TCRdb picks TRBD2, but there is no DNA to check that call. Germline V gene lookup returns CDR1 MRHNA and CDR2 SNTAGT. CDR3 length: 16 amino acids. The CDR3 here is CASSDSILAGRNEKFF.

The V and J genes are TRBV4-1 and TRBJ1-1; the D gene TCRdb calls, TRBD1, cannot be checked with no DNA. Per germline, CDR1 MGHRA and CDR2 YSYEKL. CDR3 length equals 14 residues. CDR3 loop: CASSYRDVGTEAFF.